The source of this TCR beta chain is a study of shared clonotypes between healthy human individuals. Germline V gene lookup returns CDR1 SGHKS and CDR2 YYEKEE (reference sequence). This CDR3 region has 15 residues. Trimming took 0 bases from V and 2 from J; bases not matched to a gene: 4. Libraries were prepared by immunoSEQ multiplex PCR; TCRdb keeps only in-frame clonotypes and omits some of them. The sample has around 990,000 clones, 70% to 80% seen once. Input material: memory CD4+ T cells from PBMCs. Subset in this sample: CD45RA-negative fraction. This sequence joins TRBV5-5 and TRBJ2-5; TRBD1 agrees at 7 bases. This receptor was identified in a man aged 18 to 29 in good health. Some clones in this sample may be carry-over from other donors' samples. The CDR3 is CASSLGQGLQETQYF. CDR3 nucleotide sequence: TGTGCCAGCAGCTTGGGACAGGGTTTACAAGAGACCCAGTACTTC.